Reported below is one T cell receptor beta chain. These data come from a study of technical replicates of blood from a few donors. Profiling relied on immunoSEQ multiplex PCR, and the TCRdb table lists in-frame clones only, not all of them. The sample includes tens of thousands of clones, 85% to 95% of them seen just once. Sequenced material: T cells isolated from PBMCs. This receptor was taken from a human donor in good health.

The CDR3 loop is CASDGHPYEQYF. DNA for the CDR3: TGTGCCAGCGACGGACACCCATACGAGCAGTACTTC. This sequence joins TRBV2 and TRBJ2-7, with a possible D match to TRBD1 (5 bases). Trimming removed 8 bases from V and 4 bases from J, with 12 bases in between. Germline V gene lookup returns CDR1 SNHLY and CDR2 FYNNEI. There are 12 residues in the CDR3. Using reference TRBV2 and TRBJ2-7 for the parts outside the CDR3, the full variable domain is EPEVTQTPSHQVTQMGQEVILRCVPISNHLYFYWYRQILGQKVEFLVSFYNNEISEKSEIFDDQFSVERPDGSNFTLKIRSTKLEDSAMYFCASDGHPYEQYFGPGTRLTVT.